The 15 T cell receptor beta chains below were found in one sample sequenced in a study of a mutant IDH1 vaccine in newly diagnosed glioma. Produced via immunoSEQ multiplex PCR; TCRdb's table is partial and in-frame only. The table includes some 67,000 clones, approximately 82% detected once. Time point noted: baseline, week 1 (first vaccination visit). Noted treatment: pre-vaccination baseline after standard-of-care therapy. The sequencing used peripheral blood mononuclear cells (PBMCs), collected from a glioma patient treated with radiotherapy, temozolomide or both. These receptors all stem from a woman aged 18-29 years with glioma. Some clones in this sample may be carry-over from other donors' samples.

This clone was seen a few times. The gene calls are TRBV10-1 and TRBJ1-1, with D hard to call. The V end was cut by 3 bases, the J end by 0 bases, with 5 bases between. Germline V gives CDR1 WNHNN, CDR2 SYGVQD (reference sequence). The CDR3 consists of 13 residues. In DNA form, the CDR3 reads TGCGCCAGCAGTGACGGGGTGAACACTGAAGCTTTCTTT. Protein: CASSDGVNTEAFF.

The J gene is TRBJ2-5, the V gene TRBV6-5, with 7 positions matching TRBD1. The V segment lost 7 bases and the J segment 2 bases; nucleotides outside the gene matches: 10. CDR1 is MNHEY and CDR2 is SVGAGI in the germline V gene. The CDR3 runs to 15 residues. DNA for the CDR3: TGTGCCAGCACCTCATGGTTGGGACAGCAAGAGACCCAGTACTTC. Protein product: CASTSWLGQQETQYF.

The rearrangement links TRBV2 to TRBJ2-1, with 11 nucleotides matching TRBD2. The V gene end was trimmed by 6 bases and the J gene end by 5 bases; junction bases not matched to a gene: 3. The CDR3 covers 14 residues. Looked up from germline, CDR1 is SNHLY and CDR2 is FYNNEI. The CDR3 is CASRETSGDNEQFF. The DNA for the CDR3 is TGTGCCAGCAGGGAGACTAGCGGGGACAATGAGCAGTTCTTC.

CDR3 residues: CASTLQGASDTQYF. The CDR3 DNA reads as TGTGCCAGCACCTTGCAGGGGGCTTCAGATACGCAGTATTTT. The rearrangement joins TRBV6-1 to TRBJ2-3; TRBD1 aligns across 8 bases. CDR3 length equals 14 residues. The V segment lost 7 bases and the J segment 4 bases; nucleotides outside the gene matches: 7. The germline gives CDR1 MNHNS, CDR2 SASEGT.

The chain recombines TRBV30 with TRBJ1-2; 7 nucleotides match TRBD1. Germline V lookup: CDR1 GTSNPN, CDR2 SVGIG (reference sequence). The junction had 6 bases not matched to a gene; V was cut back by 1 base and J by 4 bases. There are 14 residues in the CDR3. The CDR3 DNA is TGTGCCTGGAGTGCAGGCCACAGGGGCTATGGCTACACCTTC. Its translation is CAWSAGHRGYGYTF.

J is TRBJ1-1 and V is TRBV5-4; no definite D call. Germline V gene sequence: CDR1 SGHNT, CDR2 YYREEE (reference sequence). V gave up 2 bases and J gave up 5 bases, with 10 bases separating them. This CDR3 region has 13 residues. CDR3 protein: CASSLFKGTEAFF. CDR3 coding DNA: TGTGCCAGCAGCTTATTCAAAGGGACTGAAGCTTTCTTT.

The chain is built from TRBV7-2 and TRBJ2-7; possibly TRBD1 for D (5 bases). The CDR3 covers 15 residues. CDR1 is SGHTA and CDR2 is FQGNSA in the germline V gene. Trimming shortened V by 3 bases and J by 0 bases, and 12 bases separated the two germline ends. The CDR3 region has the DNA TGTGCCAGCAGCTTTAAGGGGTTGAGCTCCTACGAGCAGTACTTC. This encodes CASSFKGLSSYEQYF.

The chain joins TRBV5-4 to TRBJ2-7, with TRBD2 as a possible D gene (6 bases). V lost 0 bases and J 6 bases, leaving 19 bases between the germline ends. The CDR3 spans 16 residues. Germline-derived CDR1 and CDR2 are SGHNT and YYREEE (reference sequence). The CDR3 sequence: CASSLAGLAGGSEQYF. CDR3 coding DNA: TGTGCCAGCAGCTTGGCAGGGCTAGCCGGGGGATCCGAGCAGTACTTC.

V usage is TRBV5-6 and J usage is TRBJ2-5; no firm D call. Germline-derived CDR1 and CDR2 are SGHDT and YYEEEE. The CDR3 loop spans 13 amino acids. V dropped 2 bases and J dropped 4 bases, with 9 bases sitting between them. CDR3 nucleotide sequence: TGTGCCAGCAGCTTTGTGGGATCAGAGACCCAGTACTTC. It encodes CASSFVGSETQYF.

The rearrangement joins TRBV5-5 to TRBJ1-4; D is ambiguous. The CDR3 consists of 14 residues. CDR1 and CDR2 from the germline V gene are SGHKS and YYEKEE (reference sequence). V gave up 2 bases and J gave up 8 bases, with 13 bases separating them. The CDR3 is CASSLGPRGEKLFF. The CDR3 DNA reads TGTGCCAGCAGCTTAGGCCCCCGAGGAGAAAAACTGTTTTTT.

The chain carries TRBV4-1 and TRBJ1-2; D not certain. Per the germline V gene, CDR1 is MGHRA and CDR2 is YSYEKL. The CDR3 has 15 residues. Deletions cut 2 bases from V and 6 bases from J, with 16 bases between. The CDR3 DNA follows: TGCGCCAGCAGCCAACTAAGGACGGCACCGGATGGCTACACCTTC. Amino acid sequence: CASSQLRTAPDGYTF.

This chain connects TRBV5-1 to TRBJ2-1; 11 bases are a match to TRBD2. Germline V CDR1 and CDR2: SGHRS, YFSETQ. CDR3 size: 16 residues. V lost 3 bases to trimming and J lost 4 bases; unmatched junction nucleotides: 6. The CDR3 DNA follows: TGCGCCAGCAGCTACTACCGGACTAGCGGGTACAATGAGCAGTTCTTC. The encoded protein is CASSYYRTSGYNEQFF.

The chain combines TRBV9 with TRBJ2-7; 9 bases are a match to TRBD2. Germline V gene sequence: CDR1 SGDLS, CDR2 YYNGEE. The V segment lost 3 bases and the J segment 8 bases; nucleotides outside the gene matches: 12. The CDR3 length is 15 residues. The CDR3 coding sequence is TGTGCCAGCAGCGCGTCACTAGCGGGCCCGTTGAAGCAGTACTTC. Protein sequence: CASSASLAGPLKQYF.

The chain couples TRBV9 to TRBJ1-4; D might be TRBD1 (5 bases). CDR1 and CDR2 (germline): SGDLS, YYNGEE. Trimming took 0 bases from V and 8 from J, leaving 17 bases between them. The CDR3 runs 16 residues. The CDR3 is CASSVGDSRLEEKLFF. The CDR3 region has the DNA TGTGCCAGCAGCGTAGGGGACTCCCGTCTTGAGGAAAAACTGTTTTTT.

The chain couples TRBV30 to TRBJ1-2; maybe TRBD1 (5 bases). CDR1 and CDR2 (germline): GTSNPN, SVGIG (reference sequence). Trimming took off 4 bases at V and 4 bases at J, with 19 bases between the two ends. This CDR3 is built from 15 residues. CDR3 sequence (DNA): TGTGCCTGGATACGGGTGGGGACCGACTTCTATGGCTACACCTTC. Encoded protein: CAWIRVGTDFYGYTF.